This T cell receptor (beta chain) was retrieved from a study of radiotherapy plus CTLA-4 blockade in lung cancer. As to this clone: The antigen is unknown.

Broader study findings: There was expansion of tumor-derived TCR clones in blood after radiotherapy plus ipilimumab. In blood, early T cell clone dynamics reportedly predicted response best, together with interferon-beta.

Focal radiation plus CTLA-4 blockade with ipilimumab was administered to patients who had chemo-refractory metastatic non-small-cell lung cancer. This CDR3 comprises 18 residues. V was shortened by 3 bases and J by 6 bases, with 21 bases between the two germline ends. Looked up from germline, CDR1 is SGHTA and CDR2 is FQGNSA. Method: immunoSEQ multiplex PCR; TCRdb's copy keeps in-frame clones and lacks some. The sample contains more than 95,000 clones, under 85% of which appear only once. The specimen comprised peripheral blood, sampled from a patient treated with radiotherapy plus ipilimumab. The sequence derives from a human donor with non-small cell lung cancer who had a partial response to radiotherapy plus ipilimumab. Some clones in this sample may be carry-over from other donors' samples. This chain uses TRBV7-2 with TRBJ1-6; no clear D. The CDR3 DNA reads TGTGCCAGCAGCTTTTACCTCGCCTCTCCAGTGGCTAATTCACCCCTCCACTTT. It encodes CASSFYLASPVANSPLHF.